These T cell receptor beta chains were read from a single sample in a study of blood T cells in healthy people across ages. TCRdb used MiXCR to reprocess the 5' RACE reads, holding one entry per CDR3 protein. Among just over 800,000 distinct CDR3 sequences listed, around 68% were seen once. Input material: blood. The receptors stem from a man aged 30 to 39 in good health. Each CDR3 is given with its conserved first and last residue. The D gene is left open where the match is weak. Only some rows state a clone size, as once, few, many or a class for expanded clones.

>TRBV6-1|TRBJ2-1|TRBD2|.
TGTGCCAGCAGCTCGGGGGGTATAGGATATGAGCAGTTCTTC
CASSSGGIGYEQFF
>TRBV10-3|TRBJ2-3|TRBD2|few
TGTGCCATCACAGCGGGGGGGGTCACAGATACGCAGTATTTT
CAITAGGVTDTQYF
>TRBV20-1|TRBJ2-5|.|.
TGCAGTGCTAGGCCCCCAACTCGGCGGGAGACCCAGTACTTC
CSARPPTRRETQYF
>TRBV6-2/TRBV6-3|TRBJ2-1|.|.
TGTGCCAGCAGTTACTCGAAGTATAGGGTAGGGGCCAATGAGCAGTTCTTC
CASSYSKYRVGANEQFF
>TRBV4-2|TRBJ2-1|.|few
TGTGCCAGCAGCCAAGATAGGATCGGGGTCGCCTACAATGAGCAGTTCTTC
CASSQDRIGVAYNEQFF
>TRBV5-5|TRBJ2-1|TRBD2|once
TGTGCCAGCATCCCCTCCGGGACTAGCGGGGTCACGGGGTTCTTC
CASIPSGTSGVTGFF
>TRBV6-5|TRBJ2-4|.|.
TGTGCCAGCTGGGCGGGCCAAGCCAAAAACATTCAGTACTTC
CASWAGQAKNIQYF
>TRBV11-1|TRBJ2-5|TRBD2|.
TGTGCCAGCAGCTTAGGACTAGCTCACGAGACCCAGTACTTC
CASSLGLAHETQYF
>TRBV7-9|TRBJ2-3|.|few
TGTGCCAGCAGCTTAAACTACCCTACTAACACAGATACGCAGTATTTT
CASSLNYPTNTDTQYF
>TRBV6-5|TRBJ2-7|.|few
TGTGCCAGCCAGACAATTGCGAGCTACGAGCAGTACTTC
CASQTIASYEQYF
>TRBV12-3/TRBV12-4|TRBJ2-7|.|many
TGTGCCAGCACCTCATCCTACGAGCAGTACTTC
CASTSSYEQYF
>TRBV20-1|TRBJ2-7|TRBD1|.
TGCAGTGCTAGAGCGGACAGGGGACTTTACGAGCAGTACTTC
CSARADRGLYEQYF
>TRBV6-2/TRBV6-3|TRBJ2-7|.|.
TGTGCCAGCAGTTACGTGACCCACCACGAGCAGTACTTC
CASSYVTHHEQYF
>TRBV14|TRBJ2-5|TRBD2|few
TGTGCCAGCAGCCAAGCACTAGCGGGTCAAGAGACCCAGTACTTC
CASSQALAGQETQYF
>TRBV7-3|TRBJ2-1|TRBD1|few
TGTGCCAGCAGCTTCGGGACAGGGATAAGGGGCAATGAGCAGTTCTTC
CASSFGTGIRGNEQFF
>TRBV12-3/TRBV12-4|TRBJ2-5|.|few
TGTGCCAGCAGTAGGGGCAGGGGGGGACTGGAGACCCAGTACTTC
CASSRGRGGLETQYF
>TRBV5-1|TRBJ2-5|TRBD1|.
TGCGCCAGCAGCTTTCCTCCCCTCGGGACAGGGAAGGAAGACCAAGAGACCCAGTACTTC
CASSFPPLGTGKEDQETQYF
>TRBV2|TRBJ2-1|TRBD2|few
TGTGCCAGCAGGGAGCGACTAGCTGAGCAGTTCTTC
CASRERLAEQFF
>TRBV20-1|TRBJ2-5|.|once
TGCAGTGCTTATCAGGGGGGCGGCGGACTCCAAGAGACCCAGTACTTC
CSAYQGGGGLQETQYF
>TRBV20-1|TRBJ1-2|TRBD1|.
TGCAGTGCAACGCGGACAGGGGGCGGCTACACCTTC
CSATRTGGGYTF
>TRBV24-1|TRBJ1-2|.|.
TGTGCCACCAGTGATGGAAACCTGGGCTATGGCTACACCTTC
CATSDGNLGYGYTF
>TRBV20-1|TRBJ2-5|TRBD1|.
TGCAGTGCTGCCCGGACAGGCCGGCTAGCTGGCGAGACCCAGTACTTC
CSAARTGRLAGETQYF
>TRBV7-8|TRBJ1-2|.|.
TGTGCCAGCAGCTTAGAGTTGGGCAGGGGCTATGGCTACACCTTC
CASSLELGRGYGYTF
>TRBV20-1|TRBJ2-5|TRBD2|.
TGCAGTGCTACTAGGGAGGGCCAAGAGACCCAGTACTTC
CSATREGQETQYF
>TRBV9|TRBJ1-4|.|.
TGTGCCAGCAGCGTAGAGATGGGACCCGGAAATGAAAAACTGTTTTTT
CASSVEMGPGNEKLFF
>TRBV12-3/TRBV12-4|TRBJ2-3|TRBD2|many
TGTGCCAGCAGCCCAAGCGGGGGGAGCACAGATACGCAGTATTTT
CASSPSGGSTDTQYF
>TRBV20-1|TRBJ2-7|.|few
TGCAGTGCTAGAGTCGGGCAGCTCGGACCCTACGAGCAGTACTTC
CSARVGQLGPYEQYF
>TRBV14|TRBJ2-7|.|many
TGTGCCAGCAGCCAGTACAGCTGGGACGAGCAGTACTTC
CASSQYSWDEQYF
>TRBV18|TRBJ2-6|TRBD1|.
TGTGCCAGCTCACCCCGGACAGGCCCCTCTGGGGCCAACGTCCTGACTTTC
CASSPRTGPSGANVLTF
>TRBV7-2|TRBJ2-7|.|few
TGTGCCAGCAGCTTAGGACCAGGGGACGAGCAGTACTTC
CASSLGPGDEQYF
>TRBV6-2/TRBV6-3|TRBJ2-4|TRBD1|.
TGTGCCAGCAGTTCCGGGACAGGCTTAGCCAAAAACATTCAGTACTTC
CASSSGTGLAKNIQYF
>TRBV7-9|TRBJ2-1|.|.
TGTGCCAGCAGCGTGATGGGGGGCTACAATGAGCAGTTCTTC
CASSVMGGYNEQFF
>TRBV5-1|TRBJ1-5|.|.
TGCGCCAGCAGCTTGGGGGAGGCCCACGGCGGCAATCAGCCCCAGCATTTT
CASSLGEAHGGNQPQHF
>TRBV3-1|TRBJ2-3|TRBD2|.
TGTGCCAGCAGCCAAGGACTAGCGGGGGGTGGCACAGATACGCAGTATTTT
CASSQGLAGGGTDTQYF
>TRBV29-1|TRBJ2-5|.|few
TGCAGCGTTGTAGTGCAGCGGTTTCAAGAGACCCAGTACTTC
CSVVVQRFQETQYF
>TRBV6-5|TRBJ2-3|.|.
TGTGCCAGCAGTTACCGATTGCCCACAGATACGCAGTATTTT
CASSYRLPTDTQYF
>TRBV2|TRBJ2-7|TRBD2|.
TGTGCCAGCAGTGAATTACTAGCGGAAACCTACGAGCAGTACTTC
CASSELLAETYEQYF
>TRBV27|TRBJ2-1|TRBD1|.
TGTGCCAGCAGTTACAGGGGGGCATTGTCCTACGAGCAGTTCTTC
CASSYRGALSYEQFF
>TRBV7-3|TRBJ2-6|.|.
TGTGCCAGCAGCTCCCAGGTCTCTGGGGCCAACGTCCTGACTTTC
CASSSQVSGANVLTF